The present T cell receptor beta chain was sequenced within a study of T-cell reconstitution after alpha-beta-depleted transplantation in children. Findings and caveats of the study: By one year post-transplant, T-cell counts and diversity largely arose from T cells that were newly produced. Several hundred expanded graft clones reportedly supplied alpha-beta T cells about two months after transplant.

Remarks on this clonotype: Its antigen is not identified.

A library of TCRbeta sequences, prepared with unique molecular identifiers, was generated. TCRdb passed the PCR reads through MiXCR, listing each CDR3 protein once. The data contain 700,000 to 850,000 distinct CDR3 sequences, 16% of them seen just once; the ten biggest clones take up approximately 5%. The CDR3 contains 13 residues. The V gene's germline CDR1 is SGHDN and CDR2 FVKESK. Trimming left V 4 bases short and J 8 bases short, with 12 bases between. The TCR sequence derives from a male patient aged 5 to 17 who had a stem cell transplant for acute lymphoblastic leukemia, so the T cells may come from the graft donor. Material: PBMCs, mostly from graft donor cells, obtained 360 days after TCRalphabeta/CD19-depleted stem cell transplant. The chain joins TRBV14 to TRBJ2-1; D gene ambiguous. The CDR3 region has the DNA TGTGCCAGCAGCCCCTTGGCTATAGATGAGCAGTTCTTC. Translating gives CASSPLAIDEQFF.